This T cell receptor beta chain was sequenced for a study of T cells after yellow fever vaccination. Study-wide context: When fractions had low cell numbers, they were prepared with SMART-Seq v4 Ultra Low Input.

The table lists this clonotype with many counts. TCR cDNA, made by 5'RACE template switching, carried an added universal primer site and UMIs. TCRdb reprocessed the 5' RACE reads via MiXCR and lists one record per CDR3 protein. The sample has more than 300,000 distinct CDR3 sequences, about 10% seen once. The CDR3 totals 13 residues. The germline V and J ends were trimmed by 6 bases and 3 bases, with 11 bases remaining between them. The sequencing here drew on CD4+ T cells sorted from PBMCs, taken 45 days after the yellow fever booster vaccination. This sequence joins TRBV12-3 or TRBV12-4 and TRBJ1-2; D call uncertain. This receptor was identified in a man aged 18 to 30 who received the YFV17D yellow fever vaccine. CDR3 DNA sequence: TGTGCCAGCAGCCGAAGGACGGACTATGGCTACACCTTC. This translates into CASSRRTDYGYTF.